The 14 T cell receptor beta chains below were found in one sample sequenced in a study of cytomegalovirus exposure and HLA in healthy donors. The protocol was immunoSEQ multiplex PCR, while the TCRdb copy is restricted to in-frame clones and leaves out a portion. The sample holds fewer than 250,000 clones, 75% to 90% seen once. Sequenced: PBMCs. The source is a woman aged 18-29 years in good health and CMV-seronegative.

The chain is built from TRBV5-1 and TRBJ1-5, with D perhaps matching TRBD1 (5 bases). V was clipped by 0 bases and J by 5 bases, with 9 bases between them. In germline, CDR1 is SGHRS, CDR2 YFSETQ. The CDR3 is made up of 14 amino acids. In nucleotides, the CDR3 is TGCGCCAGCAGCTTGGCAGGGCTAGATCAGCCCCAGCATTTT. Protein sequence: CASSLAGLDQPQHF.

V and J are TRBV5-1 and TRBJ2-7; TRBD1 is a possible D gene (6 bases). From germline, CDR1 is SGHRS and CDR2 YFSETQ. This CDR3 is 17 amino acids long. Trimming left V 0 bases short and J 4 bases short, with 20 bases between. CDR3 nucleotide sequence: TGCGCCAGCAGCTTGGCCAGGGGCGGTGGCTTAGAATACGAGCAGTACTTC. It yields the protein CASSLARGGGLEYEQYF.

The gene calls are TRBV28 and TRBJ2-5; no definite D call. V was clipped by 6 bases and J by 4 bases, with 15 bases between them. The CDR3 loop spans 14 amino acids. From germline, CDR1 is MDHEN and CDR2 SYDVKM. CDR3 bases: TGTGCCAGCAGCCTCGGCGAAGGGATAGAGACCCAGTACTTC. Translated: CASSLGEGIETQYF.

The chain combines TRBV11-2 with TRBJ2-3; 7 bases are shared with TRBD2. Germline loops: CDR1 SGHAT, CDR2 FQNNGV. The CDR3 sequence is 16 residues long. The V segment lost 1 base and the J segment 3 bases; nucleotides outside the gene matches: 7. The CDR3 spells CASSLGWRERTDTQYF. Written as DNA, the CDR3 is TGTGCCAGCAGCTTAGGATGGCGGGAGAGGACAGATACGCAGTATTTT.

This chain connects TRBV6-5 to TRBJ2-1, with TRBD2 as a possible D gene (6 bases). Trimming took off 2 bases at V and 5 bases at J, with 13 bases between the two ends. Germline CDR1 is MNHEY and CDR2 is SVGAGI. The CDR3 spans 15 residues. In nucleotides, the CDR3 is TGTGCCAGCAGTTACGAGCGGGCCCCCAACAATGAGCAGTTCTTC. Translation: CASSYERAPNNEQFF.

This chain joins TRBV5-6 and TRBJ1-1; the D is unclear. The germline V gene has CDR1 SGHDT and CDR2 YYEEEE. The V gene lost 2 bases and the J gene lost 3 bases, with 5 bases spanning the gap. The CDR3 runs to 12 residues. CDR3 nucleotides: TGTGCCAGCAGCTTCCAGGACACTGAAGCTTTCTTT. Residues: CASSFQDTEAFF. Combining the CDR3 with reference TRBV5-6 and TRBJ1-1 gives the whole variable domain DAGVTQSPTHLIKTRGQQVTLRCSPKSGHDTVSWYQQALGQGPQFIFQYYEEEERQRGNFPDRFSGHQFPNYSSELNVNALLLGDSALYLCASSFQDTEAFFGQGTRLTVV.

This clone was picked up one time. The chain employs TRBV7-3 and TRBJ1-1, with D unresolved. The CDR3 has 17 amino acids. Trimming stripped 2 bases from V and 8 bases from J, with 24 bases between. Germline values: CDR1 SGHTA, CDR2 FQGTGA. This CDR3 is CASSLLPLADRPQEAFF. The CDR3 nucleotides are TGTGCCAGCAGCTTACTACCTTTGGCAGACCGACCTCAAGAAGCTTTCTTT. The whole variable domain, remainder taken from reference TRBV7-3 and TRBJ1-1, is GAGVSQTPSNKVTEKGKYVELRCDPISGHTALYWYRQSLGQGPEFLIYFQGTGAADDSGLPNDRFFAVRPEGSVSTLKIQRTERGDSAVYLCASSLLPLADRPQEAFFGQGTRLTVV.

J is TRBJ1-1 and V is TRBV6-5; 8 nucleotides align to TRBD1. The V gene end was trimmed by 0 bases and the J gene end by 2 bases; junction bases not matched to a gene: 2. Germline V gene lookup returns CDR1 MNHEY and CDR2 SVGAGI. The CDR3 has 15 amino acids. CDR3 amino acids: CASSYSQGANTEAFF. CDR3 in DNA: TGTGCCAGCAGTTACTCCCAGGGGGCTAACACTGAAGCTTTCTTT.

The chain employs TRBV5-6 and TRBJ2-1; 10 nucleotides line up with TRBD2. J was trimmed by 8 bases and V by 6 bases; bases with no gene match: 11. The germline CDR1 and CDR2 sequences are SGHDT and YYEEEE. CDR3 length: 15 residues. Here the CDR3 DNA reads TGTGCCAGCACAGTCAGGACTAGCGGAGGGGATGAGCAGTTCTTC. Protein: CASTVRTSGGDEQFF.

V usage is TRBV29-1 and J usage is TRBJ2-2; 9 bases line up with TRBD1. This CDR3 is built from 16 residues. Per germline, CDR1 SQVTM and CDR2 ANQGSEA. J lost 0 bases, V lost 4 bases, and 6 bases had no gene match. CDR3 coding DNA: TGCAGCGTTGGACGGGACAGGGTTTCGAACACCGGGGAGCTGTTTTTT. Its protein product is CSVGRDRVSNTGELFF.

This clone was recorded only once. This chain joins TRBV11-2 and TRBJ2-5; maybe TRBD1 (6 bases). The V end lost 3 bases, the J end lost 2 bases, and 19 bases lay between the germline ends. Germline loops: CDR1 SGHAT, CDR2 FQNNGV. The CDR3 is made up of 17 amino acids. CDR3: CASSFRPYRAQQETQYF. The CDR3 region has the DNA TGTGCCAGCAGCTTCCGCCCGTACAGGGCTCAACAAGAGACCCAGTACTTC. Combining the CDR3 with reference TRBV11-2 and TRBJ2-5 gives the whole variable domain EAGVAQSPRYKIIEKRQSVAFWCNPISGHATLYWYQQILGQGPKLLIQFQNNGVVDDSQLPKDRFSAERLKGVDSTLKIQPAKLEDSAVYLCASSFRPYRAQQETQYFGPGTRLLVL.

The chain joins TRBV6-1 to TRBJ2-7; the D is unclear. The V gene's germline CDR1 is MNHNS and CDR2 SASEGT. The CDR3 consists of 12 residues. V lost 7 bases, J lost 2 bases, and 9 bases lay in between. The DNA of the CDR3 is TGTGCCAGCACCAAACTAACCTACGAGCAGTACTTC. The encoded protein is CASTKLTYEQYF.

This clone was picked up a small number of times. The rearrangement uses TRBV28 and TRBJ1-4; unclear D gene. In germline, CDR1 is MDHEN, CDR2 SYDVKM. Trimming removed 6 bases at V and 4 bases at J, with 12 bases between. The CDR3 is 14 amino acids. The CDR3 region has the DNA TGTGCCAGCAGCTTACTATTGGGTAATGAAAAACTGTTTTTT. Protein sequence: CASSLLLGNEKLFF.

The CDR3 is CASSLSPAGTVQDTQYF. DNA for the CDR3: TGTGCCAGCAGTTTATCGCCGGCGGGAACAGTACAAGATACGCAGTATTTT. This chain connects TRBV27 to TRBJ2-3; D is possibly TRBD2 (6 bases). Germline V gene lookup returns CDR1 MNHEY and CDR2 SMNVEV (reference sequence). V lost 0 bases and J lost 5, with 18 bases in between. The CDR3 length is 17 residues.